The 17 T cell receptor beta chains reported below all come from one sample, sequenced in a study of cytomegalovirus exposure and HLA in healthy donors. The primer mix had 60 Vbeta and 13 Jbeta primers. Repertoires were generated with immunoSEQ multiplex PCR, while TCRdb's copy carries only in-frame clones and drops some. The table includes 100,000 to 150,000 clones, approximately 74% detected once. Source material: PBMCs. The receptors were gathered from a man in his forties or fifties in good health and CMV-seropositive.

Remarks on this clone: An end of the junction differs from the germline gene, which may be a read error. V gene TRBV2 combines with J gene TRBJ2-1, with D possibly matching TRBD2 (6 bases). The CDR3 spans 11 residues. CDR1 SNHLY and CDR2 FYNNEI come from the germline V gene. In nucleotides, the CDR3 is TGTGCCAGCAGTCAGCGGGTCGGACCTATCTTC. Its translation is CASSQRVGPIF.

V gene TRBV2 combines with J gene TRBJ1-1; no definite D call. The CDR3 covers 15 residues. Germline-derived CDR1 and CDR2 are SNHLY and FYNNEI. Trimming removed 7 bases at V and 2 bases at J, with 17 bases between. The CDR3 nucleotides are TGTGCCAGCAACGGTTATTCAGGAACCAACACTGAAGCTTTCTTT. Protein: CASNGYSGTNTEAFF. The full variable domain, in which reference TRBV2 and TRBJ1-1 provide the parts outside the CDR3, is EPEVTQTPSHQVTQMGQEVILRCVPISNHLYFYWYRQILGQKVEFLVSFYNNEISEKSEIFDDQFSVERPDGSNFTLKIRSTKLEDSAMYFCASNGYSGTNTEAFFGQGTRLTVV.

The gene calls are TRBV15 and TRBJ1-5; 7 nucleotides line up with TRBD1. The CDR3 loop spans 18 amino acids. The V and J ends lost 0 bases and 4 bases, in that order; junction bases with no gene match: 12. Germline lookup yields CDR1 LNHNV and CDR2 YYDKDF (reference sequence). The CDR3 DNA sequence: TGTGCCACCAGCAGAGATCGTCTAGAGACAGGGAGGAATCAGCCCCAGCATTTT. This sequence encodes CATSRDRLETGRNQPQHF.

The V call is TRBV11-2, the J call TRBJ1-5; tentatively, D is TRBD1 (6 bases). The CDR3 consists of 13 residues. V dropped 5 bases and J dropped 5 bases, with 10 bases sitting between them. Germline CDR1 and CDR2: SGHAT and FQNNGV. In nucleotides, the CDR3 is TGTGCCAGCAGCCTGTGGACAGATCAGCCCCAGCATTTT. Translation gives CASSLWTDQPQHF.

The CDR3 DNA follows: TGTGCCAGCTCACCCCAAGAAAACCGGGACAGTCCATTCTTCACTGAAGCTTTCTTT. It codes for CASSPQENRDSPFFTEAFF. This sequence joins TRBV18 and TRBJ1-1, with 7 nucleotides matching TRBD1. Trimming at V came to 3 bases and at J to 4 bases, leaving 20 bases not matched to a gene. CDR3 length equals 19 residues. Germline lookup yields CDR1 KGHSH and CDR2 LQKENI.

This clone was seen only a few times. The chain joins TRBV11-2 to TRBJ1-3; 8 bases fit TRBD1. J was trimmed by 2 bases and V by 3 bases; bases with no gene match: 12. The CDR3 extends over 18 amino acids. The germline CDR1 and CDR2 sequences are SGHAT and FQNNGV. CDR3 in amino acids: CASSLYLGQGFAGNTIYF. The CDR3 DNA follows: TGTGCCAGCAGCTTGTACCTCGGACAGGGCTTCGCTGGAAACACCATATATTTT.

The chain couples TRBV28 to TRBJ1-2; D unclear. The ends were cut back, 3 bases at V and 6 bases at J, with 8 bases in the middle. Germline V gene data show CDR1 as MDHEN and CDR2 as SYDVKM. This CDR3 is 12 amino acids long. The CDR3 sequence: CASSLSVNGYTF. Here the CDR3 DNA reads TGTGCCAGCAGTTTGTCCGTAAATGGCTACACCTTC.

This clone was seen only a few times. The chain carries TRBV6-6 and TRBJ2-7; 10 nucleotides align to TRBD2. V lost 5 bases and J lost 4; bases outside the gene matches: 11. Germline lookup yields CDR1 MNHNY and CDR2 SVGAGI (reference sequence). CDR3 length: 16 residues. CDR3 sequence (DNA): TGTGCCAGCAGTCCCTCCTTCGGGACTAGCGCGTACGAGCAGTACTTC. This sequence encodes CASSPSFGTSAYEQYF.

For the CDR3, the DNA is TGTGCCAGCAGTGAATATAGCGTTCTTGCGAACACCGGGGAGCTGTTTTTT. This encodes CASSEYSVLANTGELFF. The rearrangement links TRBV25-1 to TRBJ2-2; D may be TRBD2 (5 bases). The germline V and J ends were trimmed by 0 bases and 0 bases, with 11 bases remaining between them. Germline V CDR1 and CDR2: MGHDK, SYGVNS. The CDR3 totals 17 residues.

This clone was picked up many times. The gene calls are TRBV19 and TRBJ2-7, with D uncertain. CDR1 is LNHDA and CDR2 is SQIVND in the germline V gene (reference sequence). This CDR3 spans 11 amino acids. Trimming took 4 bases from V and 4 from J, leaving 5 bases between them. CDR3 amino acids: CASSTGYEQYF. CDR3 coding DNA: TGTGCCAGTAGTACCGGGTACGAGCAGTACTTC.

Points on this clone: One end of the junction varies from germline; a read error may be responsible. The chain joins TRBV2 to TRBJ1-4; weak D call: TRBD1 (5 bases). Germline V lookup: CDR1 SNHLY, CDR2 FYNNEI. This CDR3 has 16 residues. Here the CDR3 reads CASSEARDGYNEKLFF. CDR3 bases: TGTGCCAGCAGCGAAGCCAGGGATGGGTATAATGAAAAACTGTTTTTT. Looking up the rest from reference TRBV2 and TRBJ1-4 gives the full variable domain: EPEVTQTPSHQVTQMGQEVILRCVPISNHLYFYWYRQILGQKVEFLVSFYNNEISEKSEIFDDQFSVERPDGSNFTLKIRSTKLEDSAMYFCASSEARDGYNEKLFFGSGTQLSVL.

The chain links TRBV10-2 to TRBJ2-1; D call uncertain. Per germline, CDR1 WSHSY and CDR2 SAAADI. V was trimmed by 3 bases and J by 1 base, leaving 16 bases between them. CDR3 length: 17 residues. The CDR3 loop reads CASSDPLGGVSYNEQFF. The CDR3 region has the DNA TGCGCCAGCAGTGACCCCCTTGGCGGAGTTTCCTACAATGAGCAGTTCTTC.

This CDR3 is CASGGAPGTSVQETQYF. DNA of the CDR3: TGTGCCAGCGGTGGGGCCCCCGGGACTAGCGTCCAAGAGACCCAGTACTTC. The V and J genes are TRBV6-1 and TRBJ2-5, with 10 bases matching TRBD2. CDR1 MNHNS and CDR2 SASEGT come from the germline V gene. V dropped 8 bases and J dropped 1; count of bases not matched to a gene: 13. CDR3 length equals 17 residues.

The rearrangement uses TRBV14 and TRBJ1-2, with D tentatively TRBD1 (6 bases). V shed 5 bases and J shed 2 bases, with 9 bases lying between them. Germline V gene data show CDR1 as SGHDN and CDR2 as FVKESK. This CDR3 comprises 13 residues. The CDR3 sequence is CASSRGLNYGYTF. The CDR3 nucleotides are TGTGCCAGCAGCAGGGGGTTAAACTATGGCTACACCTTC. Supplemented by reference TRBV14 and TRBJ1-2, the full variable domain reads EAGVTQFPSHSVIEKGQTVTLRCDPISGHDNLYWYRRVMGKEIKFLLHFVKESKQDESGMPNNRFLAERTGGTYSTLKVQPAELEDSGVYFCASSRGLNYGYTFGSGTRLTVV.

The DNA for the CDR3 is TGTGCCAGCAGGTCCCAGGGATTCGATCAGCCCCAGCATTTT. It encodes CASRSQGFDQPQHF. The chain employs TRBV6-1 and TRBJ1-5, with a possible D match to TRBD1 (5 bases). The CDR3 consists of 14 residues. Germline V gene lookup returns CDR1 MNHNS and CDR2 SASEGT. Deletions cut 6 bases from V and 5 bases from J, with 14 bases between.

The chain has TRBV5-1 and TRBJ2-3; TRBD2 aligns across 7 bases. Germline CDR1 and CDR2: SGHRS and YFSETQ. The junction had 4 bases not matched to a gene; V was cut back by 2 bases and J by 1 base. This CDR3 comprises 15 residues. The CDR3: CASSFGAGGTDTQYF. CDR3 bases: TGCGCCAGCAGCTTCGGTGCGGGGGGCACAGATACGCAGTATTTT. Combining the CDR3 with reference TRBV5-1 and TRBJ2-3 gives the whole variable domain KAGVTQTPRYLIKTRGQQVTLSCSPISGHRSVSWYQQTPGQGLQFLFEYFSETQRNKGNFPGRFSGRQFSNSRSEMNVSTLELGDSALYLCASSFGAGGTDTQYFGPGTRLTVL.

This clone was seen only a few times. The rearrangement links TRBV2 to TRBJ1-1; 7 nucleotides line up with TRBD1. Germline values: CDR1 SNHLY, CDR2 FYNNEI. V shed 2 bases and J 5 bases; nucleotides not matched to a gene: 5. The CDR3 covers 14 residues. The CDR3 loop reads CASSERTQGTEAFF. CDR3 DNA sequence: TGTGCCAGCAGTGAACGGACACAGGGGACTGAAGCTTTCTTT. Looking up the rest from reference TRBV2 and TRBJ1-1 gives the full variable domain: EPEVTQTPSHQVTQMGQEVILRCVPISNHLYFYWYRQILGQKVEFLVSFYNNEISEKSEIFDDQFSVERPDGSNFTLKIRSTKLEDSAMYFCASSERTQGTEAFFGQGTRLTVV.